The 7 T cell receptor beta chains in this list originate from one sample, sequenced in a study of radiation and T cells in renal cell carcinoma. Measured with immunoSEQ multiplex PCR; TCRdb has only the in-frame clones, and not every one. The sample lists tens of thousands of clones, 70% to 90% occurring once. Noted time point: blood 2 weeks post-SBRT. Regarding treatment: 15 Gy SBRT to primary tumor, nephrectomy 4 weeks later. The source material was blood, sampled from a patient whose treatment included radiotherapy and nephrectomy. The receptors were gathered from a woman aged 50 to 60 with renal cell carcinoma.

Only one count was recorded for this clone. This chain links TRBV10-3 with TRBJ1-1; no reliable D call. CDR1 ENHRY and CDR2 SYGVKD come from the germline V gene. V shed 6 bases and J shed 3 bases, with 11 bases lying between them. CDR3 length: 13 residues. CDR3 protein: CAISQVRDTEAFF. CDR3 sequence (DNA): TGTGCCATCAGCCAGGTACGGGACACTGAAGCTTTCTTT.

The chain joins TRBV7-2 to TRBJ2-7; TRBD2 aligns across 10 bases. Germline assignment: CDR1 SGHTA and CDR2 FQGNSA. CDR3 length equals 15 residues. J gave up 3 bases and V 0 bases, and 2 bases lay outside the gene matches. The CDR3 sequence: CASSLAGTSDYEQYF. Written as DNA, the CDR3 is TGTGCCAGCAGCTTAGCAGGGACTAGCGACTACGAGCAGTACTTC.

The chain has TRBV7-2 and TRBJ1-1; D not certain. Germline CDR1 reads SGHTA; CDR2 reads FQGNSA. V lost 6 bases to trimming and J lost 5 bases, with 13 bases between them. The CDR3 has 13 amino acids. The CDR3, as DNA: TGTGCCAGCAGGTCCGGGCTAGTTACTGAAGCTTTCTTT. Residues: CASRSGLVTEAFF.

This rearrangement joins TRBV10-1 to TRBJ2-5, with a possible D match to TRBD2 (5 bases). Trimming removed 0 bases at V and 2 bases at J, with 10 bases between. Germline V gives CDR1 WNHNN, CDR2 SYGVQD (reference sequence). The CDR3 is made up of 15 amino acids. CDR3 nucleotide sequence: TGCGCCAGCAGTGAGTCTGGGAAGCGGCAAGAGACCCAGTACTTC. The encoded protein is CASSESGKRQETQYF.

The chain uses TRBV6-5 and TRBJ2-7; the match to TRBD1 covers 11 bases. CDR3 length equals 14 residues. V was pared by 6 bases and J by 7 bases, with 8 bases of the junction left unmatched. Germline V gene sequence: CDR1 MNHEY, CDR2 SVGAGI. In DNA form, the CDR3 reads TGTGCCAGCAGGCGGACAGGGGGCGGAAGAGAGCAGTACTTC. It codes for CASRRTGGGREQYF.

The CDR3 spells CASHTGGTNEKLFF. In DNA, the CDR3 is TGCGCCAGCCACACGGGGGGAACTAATGAAAAACTGTTTTTT. The chain has TRBV5-1 and TRBJ1-4, with D perhaps matching TRBD1 (5 bases). Trimming took off 7 bases at V and 1 base at J, with 11 bases between the two ends. Germline V CDR1 and CDR2: SGHRS, YFSETQ. This CDR3 is built from 14 residues.

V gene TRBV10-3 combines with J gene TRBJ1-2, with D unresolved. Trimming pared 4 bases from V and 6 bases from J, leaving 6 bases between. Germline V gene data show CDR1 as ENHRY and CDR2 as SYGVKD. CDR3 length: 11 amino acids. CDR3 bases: TGTGCCATCAGTGTCGGGGATGGCTACACCTTC. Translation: CAISVGDGYTF.